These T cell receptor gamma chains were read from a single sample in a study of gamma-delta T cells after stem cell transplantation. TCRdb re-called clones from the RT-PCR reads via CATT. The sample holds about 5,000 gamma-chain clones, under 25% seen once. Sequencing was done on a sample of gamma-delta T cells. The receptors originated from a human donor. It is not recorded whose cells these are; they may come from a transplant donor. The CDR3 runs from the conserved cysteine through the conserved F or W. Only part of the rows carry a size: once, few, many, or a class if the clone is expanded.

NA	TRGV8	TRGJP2	TGTGCCACCTGGGATAGGCCTTGGAGGATCAAGACGTTT	CATWDRPWRIKTF
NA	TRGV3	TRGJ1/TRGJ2	TGTGCCACCTGGGACCGATATTATTATAAGAAACTCTTT	CATWDRYYYKKLF
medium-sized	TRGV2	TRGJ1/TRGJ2	TGTGCCACCTGGGACGGGCAGTATTATAAGAAACTCTTT	CATWDGQYYKKLF
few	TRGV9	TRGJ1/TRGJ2	TGTGCCTTGTGGGAGTGTAGAAAGATCGAACCTCCTAAAAAGAAACTCTTT	CALWECRKIEPPKKKLF
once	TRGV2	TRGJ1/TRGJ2	TGTGCCACCTGGGACGCCTCCTCTTATAAGAAACTCTTT	CATWDASSYKKLF
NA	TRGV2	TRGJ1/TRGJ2	TGTGCCACCTGGGACGGTCCGAATTATTATAAGAAACTCTTT	CATWDGPNYYKKLF
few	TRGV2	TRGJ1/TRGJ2	TGTGCCACCTGGGACGGGGAGAATTATTATAAGAAACTCTTT	CATWDGENYYKKLF
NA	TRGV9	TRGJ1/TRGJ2	TGTGCCTTGTTCCCCGAGGTTTATTATAAGAAACTCTTT	CALFPEVYYKKLF
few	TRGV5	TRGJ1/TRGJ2	TGTGCCACCTGGGGCAGGCCTCCGGGGTTTTATTATAAGAAACTCTTT	CATWGRPPGFYYKKLF
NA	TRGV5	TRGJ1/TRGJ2	TGTGCCACCTGGGACGGGTTGTATAAGAAACTCTTT	CATWDGLYKKLF
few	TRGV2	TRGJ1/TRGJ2	TGTGCCACCTGGGACGGGCTTAACTATAAGAAACTCTTT	CATWDGLNYKKLF
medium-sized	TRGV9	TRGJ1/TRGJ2	TGTGCCTTGTGGGAGGAGAATTATTATAAGAAACTCTTT	CALWEENYYKKLF
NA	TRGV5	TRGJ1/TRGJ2	TGTGCCACCTGGGACAGGCTGGGTGTAAAGAAACTCTTT	CATWDRLGVKKLF
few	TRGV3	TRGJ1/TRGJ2	TGTGCCAAGGTGACTTCAAAGAATTATTATAAGAAACTCTTT	CAKVTSKNYYKKLF
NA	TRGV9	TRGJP	TGTGCCTTGTGGGCGCCCCAAGAGTTGGGCAAAAAAATCAAGGTATTT	CALWAPQELGKKIKVF
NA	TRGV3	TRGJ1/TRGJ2	TGTGCCACCTGGGATCTTCGGCGTTATTATAAGAAACTCTTT	CATWDLRRYYKKLF
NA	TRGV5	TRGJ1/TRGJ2	TGTGCCACCTGGGACAGGCTCTCTTATTATAAGAAACTCTTT	CATWDRLSYYKKLF
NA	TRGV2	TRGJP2	TGTGCCACCTGGGACGGGCAGAGGGATTGGATCAAGACGTTT	CATWDGQRDWIKTF
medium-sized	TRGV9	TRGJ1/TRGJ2	TGTGCCTTGTGGGGTTGGGGGTATTATAAGAAACTCTTT	CALWGWGYYKKLF
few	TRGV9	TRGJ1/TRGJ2	TGTGCCTTGTGGGATCATAAGAAACTCTTT	CALWDHKKLF
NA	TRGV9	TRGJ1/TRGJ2	TGTGCCTTGTGGGAGGTGAGCTATTATAAGAAACTCTTT	CALWEVSYYKKLF
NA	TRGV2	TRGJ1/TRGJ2	TGCGCCACCTGGGACGGTCAGAATTATTATAAGAAACTCTTT	CATWDGQNYYKKLF
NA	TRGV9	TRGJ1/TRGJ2	TGTGCCTTGTGGGAGGCGCATAAGAAACTCTTT	CALWEAHKKLF
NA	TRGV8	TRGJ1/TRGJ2	TGTGCCACCTGGGATAGAGAGTATTATAAGAAACTCTTT	CATWDREYYKKLF
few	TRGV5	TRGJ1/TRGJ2	TGTGCCACCTGGAGCTTGAATTATTATAAGAAACTCTTT	CATWSLNYYKKLF
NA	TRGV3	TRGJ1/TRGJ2	TGTGCCACCTGGGACAGGCCTAGGTATAAGAAACTCTTT	CATWDRPRYKKLF
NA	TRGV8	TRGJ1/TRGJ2	TGTGCCACCTGGTCCGAGAATTATTATAAGAAACTCTTT	CATWSENYYKKLF